Below are 15 T cell receptor beta chains sequenced from a single sample in a study of blood T cell repertoires in COVID-19. TCRdb keeps only in-frame clones here, not all; method: immunoSEQ multiplex PCR. This repertoire shows approximately 170,000 clones, 70% to 80% found once; its top ten account for roughly 12%. Sequenced: peripheral blood. These receptors were taken from a woman in her 50s with acute or convalescent COVID-19.

A remark on this clone: Different DNA sequences within this sample yield the same CDR3. This chain uses TRBV19 with TRBJ2-7; 7 bases agree with TRBD2. The CDR3 consists of 14 residues. Germline CDR1 LNHDA, CDR2 SQIVND (reference sequence). V lost 1 base and J lost 3; bases outside the gene matches: 3. The CDR3 protein is CASSIGRGSYEQYF. The CDR3 nucleotides are TGTGCCAGTAGTATAGGCCGCGGGAGCTACGAGCAGTACTTC.

The chain links TRBV5-1 to TRBJ2-1; weak D call: TRBD1 (5 bases). The CDR3 has 13 amino acids. Trimming left V 4 bases short and J 7 bases short, with 12 bases between. CDR1 is SGHRS and CDR2 is YFSETQ in the germline V gene. This CDR3 is CASSLWSGNEQFF. For the CDR3, the DNA is TGCGCCAGCAGCCTGTGGTCAGGGAATGAGCAGTTCTTC.

This clone was observed a handful of times. The chain combines TRBV19 with TRBJ1-1; D is uncertain. V was cut by 1 base and J by 3 bases, with 6 bases left in between. In germline, CDR1 is LNHDA, CDR2 SQIVND (reference sequence). There are 13 residues in the CDR3. The CDR3 sequence: CASSIARDTEAFF. The CDR3 DNA sequence: TGTGCCAGTAGTATAGCACGAGACACTGAAGCTTTCTTT.

The genes are TRBV24-1 and TRBJ2-3; 9 bases match TRBD2. Germline values: CDR1 KGHDR, CDR2 SFDVKD. The CDR3 sequence is 17 residues long. V trimming: 2 bases; J trimming: 3 bases; junction bases outside the gene matches: 8. CDR3: CATSDSPASGNTDTQYF. The CDR3 DNA is TGTGCCACCAGTGATTCCCCGGCTAGCGGGAATACAGATACGCAGTATTTT.

The chain employs TRBV5-3 and TRBJ1-2; D unclear. TRBV5-3 is filed as an ORF, its function uncertain. The CDR3 is 22 amino acids. Between the trimmed V and J ends, which lost 1 base and 0 bases, there was a span of 31 bases. In nucleotides, the CDR3 is TGTGCCAGAAGCTTGACTTTCGGCCCCGTCGAGCGAGAGGCGAAAGCTAACTATGGCTACACCTTC. Translated: CARSLTFGPVEREAKANYGYTF.

This chain connects TRBV6-5 to TRBJ2-7; D might be TRBD2 (5 bases). Trimming removed 6 bases from V and 2 bases from J, with 14 bases in between. The CDR3 covers 14 residues. In germline, CDR1 is MNHEY, CDR2 SVGAGI. The DNA of the CDR3 is TGTGCCAGCAGACCATTCGAGCGGCCCTACGAGCAGTACTTC. Amino acid sequence: CASRPFERPYEQYF.

The gene calls are TRBV19 and TRBJ1-6; TRBD1 agrees at 7 bases. Germline values: CDR1 LNHDA, CDR2 SQIVND (reference sequence). This CDR3 is 14 amino acids long. The V and J ends lost 5 bases and 7 bases, in that order; junction bases with no gene match: 5. This CDR3 reads CASSVTGENSPLHF. As DNA, the CDR3 is TGTGCCAGTAGTGTCACAGGGGAGAATTCACCCCTCCACTTT.

The rearrangement links TRBV2 to TRBJ1-2; tentative D call: TRBD1 (6 bases). V was cut by 5 bases and J by 8 bases, with 21 bases left in between. This CDR3 has 15 amino acids. Per the germline V gene, CDR1 is SNHLY and CDR2 is FYNNEI. The CDR3 region has the DNA TGTGCCAGCAGTCAGAACAGGGCTTTGGCATACGGCTACACCTTC. Translated: CASSQNRALAYGYTF.

This sequence joins TRBV30 and TRBJ1-6, with D possibly TRBD1 on 6 matching bases. Germline CDR1 and CDR2: GTSNPN and SVGIG (reference sequence). V lost 4 bases and J lost 7, with 17 bases in between. The CDR3 has 15 residues. The CDR3 region is CAWTYRASRNSPLHF. The CDR3, as DNA: TGTGCCTGGACCTACAGGGCCTCGAGGAATTCACCCCTCCACTTT.

The chain uses TRBV6-5 and TRBJ2-2; 8 nucleotides match TRBD1. With 10 bases clipped from V and 1 base from J, the junction kept 8 bases outside the gene matches. Germline V gene sequence: CDR1 MNHEY, CDR2 SVGAGI. This CDR3 contains 15 residues. CDR3 protein: CATRGQGMNTGELFF. DNA of the CDR3: TGTGCCACCCGAGGACAGGGAATGAACACCGGGGAGCTGTTTTTT.

This chain joins TRBV29-1 and TRBJ2-1, with 11 bases fitting TRBD2. This CDR3 region has 14 residues. Germline CDR1 SQVTM, CDR2 ANQGSEA. Trimming removed 7 bases from V and 5 bases from J; junction bases left unmatched: 7. The CDR3 region is CSGGGTSGNNEQFF. The CDR3 nucleotides read TGCAGCGGGGGAGGGACTAGCGGCAACAATGAGCAGTTCTTC.

The rearrangement links TRBV5-3 to TRBJ1-1, with 12 bases fitting TRBD1. TRBV5-3 is marked as an open reading frame, function uncertain. The CDR3 is 14 residues long. After removal of 3 bases from V and 5 bases from J, the junction contained 2 bases not matched to a gene. The CDR3 nucleotides read TGTGCCAGAAGCTGGGACAGGGGGCAGACTGAAGCTTTCTTT. This gives the protein CARSWDRGQTEAFF.

A single count supports this clone. This rearrangement joins TRBV28 to TRBJ1-6; no clear D gene. Between the trimmed V and J ends, which lost 1 base and 7 bases, there was a span of 8 bases. Germline CDR1 MDHEN, CDR2 SYDVKM. The CDR3 contains 14 residues. This CDR3 is CASSLLVENSPLHF. The CDR3 nucleotides are TGTGCCAGCAGTTTATTGGTCGAGAATTCACCCCTCCACTTT.

The chain combines TRBV15 with TRBJ1-1; tentative D call: TRBD1 (5 bases). Trimming cost V 5 bases and J 8 bases, with 12 bases left between them. CDR1 is LNHNV and CDR2 is YYDKDF in the germline V gene (reference sequence). The length of the CDR3 is 12 residues. The CDR3 DNA reads as TGTGCCACCAGCGGAATAGGGGCCGAAGCTTTCTTT. It codes for CATSGIGAEAFF.

The rearrangement joins TRBV6-5 to TRBJ1-1; D remains ambiguous. Germline CDR1 MNHEY, CDR2 SVGAGI. The CDR3 sequence is 14 residues long. V shed 4 bases and J shed 4 bases, with 13 bases lying between them. DNA for the CDR3: TGTGCCAGCAGTTTCACCCCAACGAGCACTGAAGCTTTCTTT. Translating it yields CASSFTPTSTEAFF.